The clone carrying this T cell receptor (beta chain) was seen more than once but under ten times. Its antigen remains unidentified. This sample was taken from a study of T-cell reconstitution after alpha-beta-depleted transplantation in children. A TCRbeta library incorporating unique molecular identifiers was prepared. TCRdb reprocessed the PCR reads via MiXCR and lists one record per CDR3 protein. There are 670,000 or so distinct CDR3 sequences in the sample; over 10% occur only once, and 0.75% to 0.85% lies in the top ten. CDR3 length: 16 amino acids. Germline-derived CDR1 and CDR2 are WSHSY and SAAADI. V lost 4 bases and J lost 4, with 19 bases in between. Study-level points and caveats: At the one-year point after transplant, T-cell counts and TCRbeta diversity were found to come mostly from T cells that had been newly produced. Some patients owed their high day-60 TCRbeta diversity to surviving recipient T cells and thymic progenitors. The study reportedly traced alpha-beta T cells about two months after transplant to several hundred expanded graft clones.

The rearrangement joins TRBV10-2 to TRBJ2-5; D gene ambiguous. The TCR comes from a girl aged 2-10 years with congenital amegakaryocytic thrombocytopenia, due to receive a stem cell transplant. The source material was PBMCs, sampled before TCRalphabeta/CD19-depleted stem cell transplant. The CDR3 nucleotides are TGCGCCAGCAGTGCGACGGGCCCTTGGGAAGGAGAGACCCAGTACTTC. It is translated as CASSATGPWEGETQYF.